The 15 T cell receptor beta chains presented below share a single source sample, sequenced in a study of breast tumors, draining lymph nodes, adjacent tissues. Breast cancer patients provided tissue from their axillary draining lymph nodes. TCRdb analysed the multiplex PCR reads with MiXCR anew, one entry per CDR3 protein. Of about 270,000 distinct CDR3 sequences in the sample, 30% to 35% are singletons; the top ten hold around 1%. Sequencing was performed on axillary lymph node tissue. The receptors come from a female donor with breast cancer. Some clones in this sample may be carry-over from other donors' samples.

The chain uses TRBV27 and TRBJ1-6; no firm D call. V gave up 6 bases and J gave up 0 bases, with 18 bases separating them. The CDR3 has 18 amino acids. The V gene's germline CDR1 is MNHEY and CDR2 SMNVEV (reference sequence). The CDR3 region has the DNA TGTGCCAGCAGACCCGGGCCAGGCCCTGACTCCTATAATTCACCCCTCCACTTT. Translation gives CASRPGPGPDSYNSPLHF.

The V call is TRBV7-2, the J call TRBJ2-3; the D call may be TRBD1 or TRBD2 (5 bases each). CDR1 SGHTA and CDR2 FQGNSA come from the germline V gene. V lost 5 bases to trimming and J lost 1 base, with 13 bases between them. The CDR3 contains 15 residues. The CDR3 is CASSPLGRRTDTQYF. The CDR3, as DNA: TGTGCCAGCAGCCCGCTGGGACGGCGCACAGATACGCAGTATTTT.

This clonotype appeared many times. The rearrangement joins TRBV29-1 to TRBJ2-1; 9 nucleotides line up with TRBD1. J gave up 6 bases and V 7 bases, and 13 bases lay outside the gene matches. Germline V CDR1 and CDR2: SQVTM, ANQGSEA. There are 15 residues in the CDR3. DNA of the CDR3: TGCAGCGGGGAAACCGGGACAGGGCTTCTCAATGAGCAGTTCTTC. It encodes CSGETGTGLLNEQFF.

A note on this clonotype: Since no conserved phenylalanine or tryptophan closes the CDR3, a read error is the likely cause. The gene calls are TRBV9 and TRBJ2-1; 10 nucleotides line up with TRBD1. Germline lookup yields CDR1 SGDLS and CDR2 YYNGEE. V gave up 8 bases and J gave up 5 bases; unmatched junction bases: 4. This CDR3 is built from 13 residues. The CDR3 reads CASDRGQDNEQFS. As DNA, the CDR3 is TGTGCCAGTGACAGGGGGCAGGACAATGAGCAGTTCTCC.

Ten or more counts support this clonotype. The V gene is TRBV29-1, the J gene TRBJ2-3; no reliable D call. CDR3 size: 12 residues. Germline CDR1 SQVTM, CDR2 ANQGSEA. Trimming left V 4 bases short and J 3 bases short, with 8 bases between. Here the CDR3 reads CSVGPGTDTQYF. The CDR3 bases are TGCAGCGTTGGTCCCGGGACAGATACGCAGTATTTT.

This clonotype has a count of ten or more. This chain links TRBV20-1 with TRBJ1-2; D possibly corresponds to TRBD1 (6 bases). This CDR3 has 15 residues. Germline CDR1 reads DFQATT; CDR2 reads SNEGSKA (reference sequence). V was clipped by 2 bases and J by 5 bases, with 18 bases between them. CDR3: CSARPQTGGGYGYTF. The CDR3 nucleotides read TGCAGTGCTAGACCACAGACAGGAGGTGGTTATGGCTACACCTTC.

This clonotype was picked up many times. A junction boundary mismatches the germline segment, possibly from a read error. The chain recombines TRBV7-3 with TRBJ2-7; 7 positions agree with TRBD2. The germline V gene has CDR1 SGHTA and CDR2 FQGTGA. The CDR3 contains 15 residues. CDR3 protein: CMVGWLGGSDYEQYF. In nucleotides, the CDR3 is TGCATGGTAGGGTGGCTAGGCGGGAGTGACTACGAGCAGTACTTC.

About this clonotype itself: Because it lacks the conserved phenylalanine or tryptophan at the end, this CDR3 is likely a read error. This rearrangement joins TRBV27 to TRBJ2-7, with D perhaps TRBD1 (9 bases). The CDR3 covers 18 residues. CDR1 and CDR2 from the germline V gene are MNHEY and SMNVEV (reference sequence). The germline V and J ends were trimmed by 6 bases and 3 bases, with 27 bases remaining between them. The CDR3 here is CASRRTGGWGSGDYEQYL. The CDR3 DNA reads as TGTGCCAGCAGACGAACAGGGGGCTGGGGTAGCGGGGACTACGAGCAGTACCTC.

The chain combines TRBV5-1 with TRBJ2-6; 8 nucleotides align to TRBD1. This CDR3 is built from 16 residues. CDR1 and CDR2 (germline): SGHRS, YFSETQ. Losses at the gene ends were 1 base for V and 3 bases for J; bases not matched to a gene: 3. The DNA for the CDR3 is TGCGCCAGCAGCTTGACGGACAGGGTTGGGGCCAACGTCCTGACTTTC. Its translation is CASSLTDRVGANVLTF.

This clonotype was counted only a few times. The chain uses TRBV19 and TRBJ1-1, with 8 bases lining up with TRBD1. Germline V gene data show CDR1 as LNHDA and CDR2 as SQIVND (reference sequence). The junction had 7 bases not matched to a gene; V was cut back by 4 bases and J by 6 bases. The CDR3 contains 14 residues. The CDR3 protein is CASSSQGAMAEAFF. The CDR3 DNA is TGTGCCAGTAGTAGCCAGGGGGCTATGGCTGAAGCTTTCTTT.

The chain employs TRBV11-3 and TRBJ2-1; 14 positions agree with TRBD2. This CDR3 is 19 amino acids long. Germline V lookup: CDR1 SGHNT, CDR2 YENEEA. After removal of 3 bases from V and 3 bases from J, the junction contained 10 bases not matched to a gene. The CDR3 sequence: CASSFGLAGGTLSYNEQFF. The DNA for the CDR3 is TGTGCCAGCAGCTTTGGACTAGCGGGAGGCACCTTAAGCTACAATGAGCAGTTCTTC.

CDR3 sequence (DNA): TGCGCCAGCTCAACGGGGACTACACAATACAATGAGCAGTTCTTC. It encodes CASSTGTTQYNEQFF. The gene calls are TRBV4-1 and TRBJ2-1, with 7 bases fitting TRBD2. V gave up 8 bases and J gave up 4 bases; unmatched junction bases: 11. The CDR3 is made up of 15 amino acids. CDR1 and CDR2 from the germline V gene are MGHRA and YSYEKL.

As regards this clonotype: A much larger clone differs from this one at a single base, so this may be a read error. The chain employs TRBV12-5 and TRBJ2-7; D unclear. The CDR3 has 12 residues. V was clipped by 6 bases and J by 5 bases, with 11 bases between them. Per the germline V gene, CDR1 is LGHNT and CDR2 is FRNRAP. The CDR3 loop reads CASGHRKDEQYF. The CDR3 nucleotides are TGTGCTAGTGGACACCGGAAGGACGAGCAGTACTTC.

This clonotype has a count of ten or more. This chain connects TRBV9 to TRBJ2-1; no firm D call. V was cut by 0 bases and J by 15 bases, with 16 bases left in between. CDR1 is SGDLS, CDR2 YYNGEE, per germline. This CDR3 has 13 amino acids. This CDR3 is CASSVEVGLPPFF. CDR3 in DNA: TGTGCCAGCAGCGTAGAGGTGGGTCTTCCGCCGTTCTTC.

This clonotype was seen many times. The chain has TRBV3-1 and TRBJ1-5; tentatively, D is TRBD1 (6 bases). Germline CDR1 LGHDT, CDR2 YNNKEL (reference sequence). The CDR3 extends over 15 amino acids. Deletions cut 4 bases from V and 0 bases from J, with 10 bases between. The CDR3 is CASSRNRDSNQPQHF. The CDR3 DNA reads TGTGCCAGCAGCCGCAACAGGGATAGCAATCAGCCCCAGCATTTT.